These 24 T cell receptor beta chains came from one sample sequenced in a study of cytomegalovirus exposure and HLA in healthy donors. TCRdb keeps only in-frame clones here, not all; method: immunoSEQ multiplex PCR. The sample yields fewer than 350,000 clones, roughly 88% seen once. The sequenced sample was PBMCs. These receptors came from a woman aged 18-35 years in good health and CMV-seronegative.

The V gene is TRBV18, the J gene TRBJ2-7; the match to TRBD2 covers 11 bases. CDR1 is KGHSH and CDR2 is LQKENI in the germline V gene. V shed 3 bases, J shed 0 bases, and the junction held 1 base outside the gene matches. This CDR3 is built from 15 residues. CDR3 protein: CASSPGLAASYEQYF. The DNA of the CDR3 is TGTGCCAGCTCACCGGGACTAGCGGCCTCCTACGAGCAGTACTTC.

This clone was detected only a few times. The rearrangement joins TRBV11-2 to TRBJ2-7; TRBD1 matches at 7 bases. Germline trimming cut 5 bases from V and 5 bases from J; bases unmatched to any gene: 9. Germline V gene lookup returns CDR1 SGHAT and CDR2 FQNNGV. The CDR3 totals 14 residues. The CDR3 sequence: CASSLRQGEDEQYF. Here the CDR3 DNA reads TGTGCCAGCAGCCTACGACAGGGAGAAGACGAGCAGTACTTC.

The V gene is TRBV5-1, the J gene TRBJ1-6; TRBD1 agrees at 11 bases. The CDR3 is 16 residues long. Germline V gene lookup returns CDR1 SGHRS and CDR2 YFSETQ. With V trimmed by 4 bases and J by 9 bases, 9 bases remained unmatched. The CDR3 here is CASSANRDRGGSPLHF. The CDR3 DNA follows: TGCGCCAGCAGCGCGAACCGGGACAGGGGGGGTTCACCCCTCCACTTT.

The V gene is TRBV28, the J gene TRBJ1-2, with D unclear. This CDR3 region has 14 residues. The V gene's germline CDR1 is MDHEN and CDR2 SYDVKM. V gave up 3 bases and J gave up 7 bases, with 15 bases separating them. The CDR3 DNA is TGTGCCAGCAGTTTTCCCCCGGTCGCCGCTGGCTACACCTTC. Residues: CASSFPPVAAGYTF.

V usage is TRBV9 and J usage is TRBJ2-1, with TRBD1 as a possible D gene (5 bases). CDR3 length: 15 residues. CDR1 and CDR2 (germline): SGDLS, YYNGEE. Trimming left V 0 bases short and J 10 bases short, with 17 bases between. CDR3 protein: CASSVGATAWGEQFF. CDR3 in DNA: TGTGCCAGCAGCGTAGGAGCGACAGCGTGGGGCGAGCAGTTCTTC. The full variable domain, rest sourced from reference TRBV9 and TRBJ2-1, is DSGVTQTPKHLITATGQRVTLRCSPRSGDLSVYWYQQSLDQGLQFLIQYYNGEERAKGNILERFSAQQFPDLHSELNLSSLELGDSALYFCASSVGATAWGEQFFGPGTRLTVL.

CDR3 nucleotide sequence: TGTGCCAGCAGCTATGATGCGACAGATTACTACGAGCAGTACTTC. Translation: CASSYDATDYYEQYF. The chain uses TRBV6-5 and TRBJ2-7, with TRBD1 as a possible D gene (5 bases). The germline V and J ends were trimmed by 6 bases and 3 bases, with 18 bases remaining between them. From germline, CDR1 is MNHEY and CDR2 SVGAGI. The CDR3 runs 15 residues.

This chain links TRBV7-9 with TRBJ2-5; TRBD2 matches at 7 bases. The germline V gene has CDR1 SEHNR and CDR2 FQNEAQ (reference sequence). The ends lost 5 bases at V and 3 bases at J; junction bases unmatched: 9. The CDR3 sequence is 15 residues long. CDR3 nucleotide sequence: TGTGCCAGCAGCCAACGGGGGGAGATCGAAGAGACCCAGTACTTC. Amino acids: CASSQRGEIEETQYF.

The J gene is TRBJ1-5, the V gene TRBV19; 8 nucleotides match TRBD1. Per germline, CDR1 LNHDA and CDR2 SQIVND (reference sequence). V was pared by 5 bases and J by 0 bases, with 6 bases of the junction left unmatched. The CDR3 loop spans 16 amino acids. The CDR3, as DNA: TGTGCCAGTAGTCGGGACAGGCAATATAGCAATCAGCCCCAGCATTTT. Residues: CASSRDRQYSNQPQHF.

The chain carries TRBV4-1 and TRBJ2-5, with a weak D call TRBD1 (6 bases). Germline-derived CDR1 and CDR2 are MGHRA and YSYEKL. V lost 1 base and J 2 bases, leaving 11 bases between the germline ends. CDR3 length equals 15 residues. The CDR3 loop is CASSQANREQETQYF. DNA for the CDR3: TGCGCCAGCAGCCAAGCTAACAGGGAACAAGAGACCCAGTACTTC.

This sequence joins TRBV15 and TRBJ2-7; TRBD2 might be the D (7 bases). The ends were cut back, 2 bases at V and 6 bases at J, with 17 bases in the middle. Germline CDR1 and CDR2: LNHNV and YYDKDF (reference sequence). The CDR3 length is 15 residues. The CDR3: CATSRQRGGHSEQYF. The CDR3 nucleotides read TGTGCCACCAGCAGACAGAGGGGGGGGCACTCCGAGCAGTACTTC.

CDR3 residues: CASKTSGNAKNIQYF. CDR3 nucleotide sequence: TGTGCCAGCAAAACTAGCGGAAATGCCAAAAACATTCAGTACTTC. This sequence joins TRBV7-6 and TRBJ2-4, with 8 bases identical to TRBD2. Germline values: CDR1 SGHVS, CDR2 FNYEAQ. Trimming at V came to 7 bases and at J to 1 base, leaving 6 bases not matched to a gene. This CDR3 is 15 amino acids long. The variable domain in full, completed from reference TRBV7-6 and TRBJ2-4, reads GAGVSQSPRYKVTKRGQDVALRCDPISGHVSLYWYRQALGQGPEFLTYFNYEAQQDKSGLPNDRFSAERPEGSISTLTIQRTEQRDSAMYRCASKTSGNAKNIQYFGAGTRLSVL.

CDR3: CASRQLLTGGRAEAFF. The CDR3 nucleotides are TGTGCCAGCAGACAACTACTGACAGGGGGGCGGGCTGAAGCTTTCTTT. V is TRBV27 and J is TRBJ1-1, with 9 bases fitting TRBD1. This CDR3 comprises 16 residues. The V gene end was trimmed by 6 bases and the J gene end by 6 bases; junction bases not matched to a gene: 14. Germline CDR1 is MNHEY and CDR2 is SMNVEV (reference sequence).

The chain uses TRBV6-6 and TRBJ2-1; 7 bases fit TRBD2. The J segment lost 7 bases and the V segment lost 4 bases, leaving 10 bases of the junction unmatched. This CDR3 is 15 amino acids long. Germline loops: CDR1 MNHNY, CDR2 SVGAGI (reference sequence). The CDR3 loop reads CASSSTGLTLNEQFF. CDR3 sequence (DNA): TGTGCCAGCAGTTCGACGGGACTAACTTTAAATGAGCAGTTCTTC.

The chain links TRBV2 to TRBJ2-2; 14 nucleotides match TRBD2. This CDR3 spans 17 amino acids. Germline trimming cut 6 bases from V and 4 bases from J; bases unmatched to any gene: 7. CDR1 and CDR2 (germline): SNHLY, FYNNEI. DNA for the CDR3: TGTGCCAGCAGGACGGGACTAGCGGGAGCTGTCACCGGGGAGCTGTTTTTT. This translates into CASRTGLAGAVTGELFF. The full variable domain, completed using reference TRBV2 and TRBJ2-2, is EPEVTQTPSHQVTQMGQEVILRCVPISNHLYFYWYRQILGQKVEFLVSFYNNEISEKSEIFDDQFSVERPDGSNFTLKIRSTKLEDSAMYFCASRTGLAGAVTGELFFGEGSRLTVL.

CDR3 nucleotides: TGCAGCGTTTCACCGGGACTCACAATCAATGAGCAGTTCTTC. Protein sequence: CSVSPGLTINEQFF. The chain combines TRBV29-1 with TRBJ2-1, with D perhaps TRBD2 (6 bases). Trimming removed 5 bases at V and 6 bases at J, with 17 bases between. There are 14 residues in the CDR3. The germline V gene has CDR1 SQVTM and CDR2 ANQGSEA.

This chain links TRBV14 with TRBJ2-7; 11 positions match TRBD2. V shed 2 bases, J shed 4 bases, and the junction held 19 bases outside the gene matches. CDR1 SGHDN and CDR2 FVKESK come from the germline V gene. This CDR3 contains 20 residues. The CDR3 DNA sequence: TGTGCCAGCAGCCAACGGTTGACCCCGGCCGTGGGGACTAGCGGTTACGAGCAGTACTTC. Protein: CASSQRLTPAVGTSGYEQYF.

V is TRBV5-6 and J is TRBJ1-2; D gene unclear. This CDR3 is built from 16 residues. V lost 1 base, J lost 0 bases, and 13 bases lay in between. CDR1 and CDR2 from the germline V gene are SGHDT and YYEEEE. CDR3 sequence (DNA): TGTGCCAGCAGCTTGCCGGGTAGAGTCGCTAACTATGGCTACACCTTC. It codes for CASSLPGRVANYGYTF.

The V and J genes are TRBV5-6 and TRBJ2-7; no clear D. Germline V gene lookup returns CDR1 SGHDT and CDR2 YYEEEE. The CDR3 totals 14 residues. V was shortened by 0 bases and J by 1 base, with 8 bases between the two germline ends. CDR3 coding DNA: TGTGCCAGCAGCTTGGTTCAGGTGTCCTACGAGCAGTACTTC. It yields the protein CASSLVQVSYEQYF.

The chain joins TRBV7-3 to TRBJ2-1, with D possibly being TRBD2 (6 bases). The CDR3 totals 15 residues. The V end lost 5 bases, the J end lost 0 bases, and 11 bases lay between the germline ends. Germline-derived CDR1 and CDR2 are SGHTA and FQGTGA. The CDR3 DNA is TGTGCCAGCAGCCCCCACGGGGGCTCCTACAATGAGCAGTTCTTC. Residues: CASSPHGGSYNEQFF.

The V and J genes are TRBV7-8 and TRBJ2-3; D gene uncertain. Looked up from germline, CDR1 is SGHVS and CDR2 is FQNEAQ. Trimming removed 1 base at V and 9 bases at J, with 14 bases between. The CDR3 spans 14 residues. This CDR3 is CASSLGGQQGTQYF. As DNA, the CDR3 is TGTGCCAGCAGCTTAGGAGGCCAGCAAGGCACGCAGTATTTT. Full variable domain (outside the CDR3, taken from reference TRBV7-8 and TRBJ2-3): GAGVSQSPRYKVAKRGQDVALRCDPISGHVSLFWYQQALGQGPEFLTYFQNEAQLDKSGLPSDRFFAERPEGSVSTLKIQRTQQEDSAVYLCASSLGGQQGTQYFGPGTRLTVL.

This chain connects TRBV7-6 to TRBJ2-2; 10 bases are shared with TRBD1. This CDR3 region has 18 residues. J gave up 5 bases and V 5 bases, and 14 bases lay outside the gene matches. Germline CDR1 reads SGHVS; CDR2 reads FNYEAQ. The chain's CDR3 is CASSRTYSGTGVTGELFF. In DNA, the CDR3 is TGTGCCAGCAGCAGAACTTATTCCGGGACAGGGGTGACCGGGGAGCTGTTTTTT. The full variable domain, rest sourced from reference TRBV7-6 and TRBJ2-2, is GAGVSQSPRYKVTKRGQDVALRCDPISGHVSLYWYRQALGQGPEFLTYFNYEAQQDKSGLPNDRFSAERPEGSISTLTIQRTEQRDSAMYRCASSRTYSGTGVTGELFFGEGSRLTVL.

The CDR3 DNA is TGTGCCAGCAGAGGGGGCGGTAATAATGAGCAGTTCTTC. Its translation: CASRGGGNNEQFF. The chain couples TRBV28 to TRBJ2-1; TRBD1 matches 7 bases. CDR1 is MDHEN, CDR2 SYDVKM, per germline. The CDR3 is 13 residues long. With 6 bases clipped from V and 7 bases from J, the junction kept 6 bases outside the gene matches.

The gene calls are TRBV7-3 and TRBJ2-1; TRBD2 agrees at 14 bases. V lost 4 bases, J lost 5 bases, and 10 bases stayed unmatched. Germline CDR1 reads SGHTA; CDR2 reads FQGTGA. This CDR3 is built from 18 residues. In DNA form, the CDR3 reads TGTGCCAGCAGCTCTTCCGGGACTAGCGGGAGTTTGGACAATGAGCAGTTCTTC. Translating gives CASSSSGTSGSLDNEQFF.

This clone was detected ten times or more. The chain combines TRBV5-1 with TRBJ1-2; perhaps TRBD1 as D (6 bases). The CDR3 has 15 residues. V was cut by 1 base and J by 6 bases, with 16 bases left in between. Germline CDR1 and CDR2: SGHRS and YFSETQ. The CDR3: CASSLSRGAIDGYTF. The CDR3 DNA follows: TGCGCCAGCAGCTTGTCCCGGGGGGCTATCGATGGCTACACCTTC.